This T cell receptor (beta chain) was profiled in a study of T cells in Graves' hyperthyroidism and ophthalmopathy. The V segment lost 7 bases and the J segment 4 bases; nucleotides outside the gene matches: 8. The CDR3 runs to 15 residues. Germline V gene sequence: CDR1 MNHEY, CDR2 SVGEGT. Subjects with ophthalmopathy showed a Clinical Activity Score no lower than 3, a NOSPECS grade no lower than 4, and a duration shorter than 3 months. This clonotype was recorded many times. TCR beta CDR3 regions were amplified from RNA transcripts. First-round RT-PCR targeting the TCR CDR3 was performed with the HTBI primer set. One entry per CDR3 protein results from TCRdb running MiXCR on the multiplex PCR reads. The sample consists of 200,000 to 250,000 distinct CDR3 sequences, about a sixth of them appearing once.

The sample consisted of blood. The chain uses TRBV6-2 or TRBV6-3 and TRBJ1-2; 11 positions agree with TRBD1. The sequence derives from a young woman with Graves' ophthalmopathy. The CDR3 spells CASTVGGTGGYGYTF. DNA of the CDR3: TGTGCCAGCACCGTAGGAGGGACAGGGGGCTATGGCTACACCTTC.